Listed below are T cell receptor beta chains from one sample, sequenced in a study of T cell responses to AZD1222 COVID-19 vaccine. Some clones are missing from TCRdb's copy, which holds only in-frame ones; the method was immunoSEQ multiplex PCR. Of around 250,000 clones listed, more than 80% are singletons. The material sequenced was peripheral blood, taken on day 0 of AZD1222 vaccination. These receptors originate from an adult in good health. The CDR3 runs from the conserved cysteine through the conserved F or W. D genes are given only for firm matches. Expanded clones get a size class; other rows say once, few or many, or leave the size out.

v_call	clone_size	cdr3_length	j_call	d_call	cdr3_nt	cdr3_aa
TRBV18	-	12	TRBJ1-4	-	TGTGCCAGCTCACCGGGGCGGGAAAAACTGTTTTTT	CASSPGREKLFF
TRBV4-3	-	13	TRBJ2-7	-	TGCGCCAGCAGCCAATCTCGGGGATGGGAGCAGTACTTC	CASSQSRGWEQYF
TRBV25-1	-	14	TRBJ1-6	-	TGTGCCAGCAGTGAATCTGTCCTGATTTCACCCCTCCACTTT	CASSESVLISPLHF
TRBV10-1	-	13	TRBJ2-7	-	TGCGCCAGCAGTGAGCGGCCCTCCTACGAGCAGTACTTC	CASSERPSYEQYF
TRBV27	-	15	TRBJ1-2	-	TGTGCCAGCAGTTACGGACAGACACTGAACTATGGCTACACCTTC	CASSYGQTLNYGYTF
TRBV2	-	17	TRBJ1-4	-	TGTGCCAGCCTACGAAGCCTGACCTCGGAATTTAATGAAAAACTGTTTTTT	CASLRSLTSEFNEKLFF
TRBV5-1	few	14	TRBJ1-2	-	TGCGCCAGCAGCCGCATCCCAACTAACTATGGCTACACCTTC	CASSRIPTNYGYTF
TRBV7-2	-	13	TRBJ2-7	-	TGTGCCAGCAGCTCAGCGACCCGCTACGAGCAGTACTTC	CASSSATRYEQYF
TRBV6-5	-	13	TRBJ1-6	-	TGTGCCAGTAACCAGGGAAAAAATTCACCCCTCCACTTT	CASNQGKNSPLHF
TRBV18	once	13	TRBJ1-1	-	TGTGCCAGCTCATTGCACAAGAACACTGAAGCTTTCTTT	CASSLHKNTEAFF
TRBV5-1	-	14	TRBJ1-1	TRBD1	TGCGCCAGCACTCGACAGGGCTCGAACACTGAAGCTTTCTTT	CASTRQGSNTEAFF
TRBV19	-	13	TRBJ2-1	-	TGTGCCAGTACAAAAGCCAGGTACAATGAGCAGTTCTTC	CASTKARYNEQFF
TRBV18	once	16	TRBJ2-3	-	TGTGCCAGCTCACCACTGCCTCGCGACCGCACAGATACGCAGTATTTT	CASSPLPRDRTDTQYF
TRBV16	-	16	TRBJ1-5	-	TGTGCCAGCAGCCAATCGAACAGGGATAGCAATCAGCCCCAGCATTTT	CASSQSNRDSNQPQHF
TRBV28	-	13	TRBJ2-7	-	TGTGCCAGCAGCCGCACAGGGTATGGCGAGCAGTACTTC	CASSRTGYGEQYF
TRBV6-5	-	15	TRBJ2-1	-	TGTGCCAGCCCTAGCTCCCGTTCGCCCCACAATGAGCAGTTCTTC	CASPSSRSPHNEQFF
TRBV3-1/TRBV3-2	-	15	TRBJ2-2	TRBD1	TGTGCCAGCAGCCAAGGGACAGGGGTGGTCGGGGAGCTGTTTTTT	CASSQGTGVVGELFF
TRBV5-5	-	15	TRBJ1-4	-	TGTGCCAGCAGCAGGGGACCCCTATCGAATGAAAAACTGTTTTTT	CASSRGPLSNEKLFF
TRBV7-2	-	13	TRBJ2-1	-	TGTGCCAGCAGCTCCGGGACAAAGAATGAGCAGTTCTTC	CASSSGTKNEQFF
TRBV20-1	-	14	TRBJ2-4	-	TGCAGTGCTAGTGGGTCCGGGCGGGGAAACATTCAGTACTTC	CSASGSGRGNIQYF
TRBV11-2	-	13	TRBJ1-2	TRBD1	TGTGCCAGCAGCCGGGACAGGGTCGACGGCTACACCTTC	CASSRDRVDGYTF
TRBV4-2	-	15	TRBJ2-2	TRBD2	TGTGCCAGCCGGAATAGCGGGGGGGCTGACGGGGAGCTGTTTTTT	CASRNSGGADGELFF
TRBV20-1	-	14	TRBJ2-7	-	TGCAGTGCTAGTATCGGAGGTCGGTCCTACGAGCAGTACTTC	CSASIGGRSYEQYF
TRBV9	-	15	TRBJ2-7	-	TGTGCCAGCAGCGTAGGAGGCACGGCCTCGGGCGAGCAGTACTTC	CASSVGGTASGEQYF
TRBV28	-	13	TRBJ1-4	-	TGTGCCATCCGATCCCAGGGGAGGGAAAAACTGTTTTTT	CAIRSQGREKLFF
TRBV2	-	17	TRBJ2-3	-	TGTGCCAGCAGTGAAGCGCCAAGCCTTGCTAGCACAGATACGCAGTATTTT	CASSEAPSLASTDTQYF
TRBV5-1	-	13	TRBJ1-1	-	TGCGCCAGCAGCGGGGTATGGACAGATGAAGCTTTCTTT	CASSGVWTDEAFF
TRBV21-1	-	18	TRBJ2-6	-	TGTGCCAGCAGCAAGGGCCCCCGAGGGAGCTCTGGGGCCAACGTCCTGACTTTC	CASSKGPRGSSGANVLTF
TRBV10-3	-	15	TRBJ2-2	-	TGTGCCATCAGGGATTCTCGGGGGAACACCGGGGAGCTGTTTTTT	CAIRDSRGNTGELFF
TRBV21-1	-	15	TRBJ1-1	-	TGTGCCAGCAGCAAAAGGCCGACAGGGAACACTGAAGCTTTCTTT	CASSKRPTGNTEAFF
TRBV11-2	-	14	TRBJ1-5	-	TGTGCCAGCAGCGCCACAGGGAACAATCAGTCCCAGCATTTT	CASSATGNNQSQHF
TRBV28	-	14	TRBJ2-1	TRBD2	TGTGCCACCATATCACGGGGGACTAACAATGAGCAGTTCTTC	CATISRGTNNEQFF
TRBV7-2	-	18	TRBJ2-3	TRBD2	TGTGCCAGCAGCCCGGGACTAGCGGGGGGGTTAAGGACAGATACGCAGTATTTT	CASSPGLAGGLRTDTQYF
TRBV6-2/TRBV6-3	-	10	TRBJ1-1	-	TGTGCCAGCAGTTACTCAGGGGCTTTCTTT	CASSYSGAFF
TRBV2	once	16	TRBJ1-6	-	TGTGCCAGCAGGGACAGAATATCCTCCTATAATTCACCCCTCCACTTT	CASRDRISSYNSPLHF
TRBV29-1	-	14	TRBJ1-1	-	TGCAGCGTTGAAGAAGGGCCCGTGGGAACTGAAGCTTTCTTT	CSVEEGPVGTEAFF
TRBV28	-	14	TRBJ2-7	-	TGTGCCAGCAGTCGGGGCAGCCGCTCCTACGAGCAGTACTTC	CASSRGSRSYEQYF
TRBV5-4	-	13	TRBJ1-1	-	TGTGCCAGCAGCTCTGGATTGAACACTGAAGCTTTCTTT	CASSSGLNTEAFF
TRBV5-1	-	13	TRBJ2-5	-	TGCGCCAGCAGCCTCAGACAGGCCGAGACCCAGTACTTC	CASSLRQAETQYF
TRBV28	once	15	TRBJ2-1	TRBD2	TGTGCCAGCAGTTCGACTAGCGGGGGGGCCCATGAGCAGTTCTTC	CASSSTSGGAHEQFF
TRBV23-1	-	17	TRBJ2-7	TRBD1	TGCGCCAGCAGTCAACCTCCCGTCGACAGGGGATATCCCGAGCAGTACTTC	CASSQPPVDRGYPEQYF
TRBV7-2	-	14	TRBJ1-1	-	TGTGCCAGCAGCTTCCAGGAGTCGAACACTGAAGCTTTCTTT	CASSFQESNTEAFF
TRBV12-5	-	16	TRBJ2-3	TRBD1	TGTGCTAAATATCGATTGGACAGGGGGCGAACAGATACGCAGTATTTT	CAKYRLDRGRTDTQYF
TRBV20-1	-	11	TRBJ2-7	-	TGCAGTGCTGGACCCTGGGACGAGCAGTACTTC	CSAGPWDEQYF
TRBV7-6	-	14	TRBJ1-6	TRBD1	TGTGCCAGCAGCCCGGGACAGACGAATTCACCCCTCCACTTT	CASSPGQTNSPLHF
TRBV27	-	12	TRBJ1-5	-	TGTGCCAGCAGTCAGAACAATCAGCCCCAGCATTTT	CASSQNNQPQHF
TRBV4-1	-	16	TRBJ2-3	-	TGCGCCAGCAGCCAAGAGAAGTTGGGGGATCCAGATACGCAGTATTTT	CASSQEKLGDPDTQYF
TRBV28	-	14	TRBJ1-2	TRBD1	TGTGCCAGCAGCTCCGGGGACAGGGGTGTGAGCTACACCTTC	CASSSGDRGVSYTF
TRBV6-5	-	14	TRBJ1-2	TRBD1	TGTGCCAGCAGTCCCGGGACAGGGAGGAGTGGCTACACCTTC	CASSPGTGRSGYTF
TRBV6-2/TRBV6-3	-	14	TRBJ2-7	-	TGTGCCAGCAGTTACACGACGGGACCCTACGAGCAGTACTTC	CASSYTTGPYEQYF
TRBV6-5	-	13	TRBJ2-7	TRBD2	TGTGCCAGCAGACAGCGGGGGTACTACGAGCAGTACTTC	CASRQRGYYEQYF
TRBV30	-	14	TRBJ1-2	TRBD1	TGTGCCTGGGGACAGGGGCCCCTGGCTTATGGCTACACCTTC	CAWGQGPLAYGYTF